Below are 28 T cell receptor beta chains sequenced from a single sample in a study of T cell responses to AZD1222 COVID-19 vaccine. The data were produced by immunoSEQ multiplex PCR, yet TCRdb's version contains in-frame clones alone and is incomplete. The sample holds approximately 79,000 clones, approximately 90% seen once. The sequences come from peripheral blood, collected on day 0 of AZD1222 vaccination. The receptors come from an adult in good health.

V and J are TRBV6-6 and TRBJ2-7; 8 bases are a match to TRBD1. Germline V lookup: CDR1 MNHNY, CDR2 SVGAGI (reference sequence). With V trimmed by 5 bases and J by 2 bases, 14 bases remained unmatched. This CDR3 contains 17 residues. The chain's CDR3 is CASSPLGRTGKTYEQYV. The CDR3 DNA follows: TGTGCCAGCAGTCCCCTGGGTCGGACAGGGAAGACCTACGAGCAGTACGTC.

The CDR3 spells CASSINAGAGNQPQHF. Here the CDR3 DNA reads TGTGCCAGTAGTATTAATGCAGGGGCTGGCAATCAGCCCCAGCATTTT. The chain employs TRBV19 and TRBJ1-5, with D tentatively TRBD1 (6 bases). In germline, CDR1 is LNHDA, CDR2 SQIVND (reference sequence). V was pared by 3 bases and J by 2 bases, with 14 bases between. This CDR3 is 16 amino acids long. The full variable domain, rest sourced from reference TRBV19 and TRBJ1-5, is DGGITQSPKYLFRKEGQNVTLSCEQNLNHDAMYWYRQDPGQGLRLIYYSQIVNDFQKGDIAEGYSVSREKKESFPLTVTSAQKNPTAFYLCASSINAGAGNQPQHFGDGTRLSIL.

J is TRBJ1-5 and V is TRBV6-4; tentatively, D is TRBD1 (5 bases). Germline V CDR1 and CDR2: MRHNA, SNTAGT. This CDR3 is built from 14 residues. Deletions cut 4 bases from V and 5 bases from J, with 12 bases between. CDR3 sequence: CASSADRTDQPQHF. DNA of the CDR3: TGTGCCAGCAGTGCTGACAGAACTGATCAGCCCCAGCATTTT.

The chain uses TRBV9 and TRBJ1-1, with D perhaps TRBD1 (5 bases). V lost 0 bases to trimming and J lost 1 base, with 10 bases between them. From germline, CDR1 is SGDLS and CDR2 YYNGEE. The CDR3 covers 15 residues. The CDR3, as DNA: TGTGCCAGCAGCGTAGGGGGGTATGAGAACACTGAAGCTTTCTTT. It translates to CASSVGGYENTEAFF.

The rearrangement links TRBV18 to TRBJ1-1; D is unclear. CDR3 length equals 14 residues. V dropped 3 bases and J dropped 0 bases, with 8 bases sitting between them. Germline-derived CDR1 and CDR2 are KGHSH and LQKENI. CDR3 in DNA: TGTGCCAGCTCACCCTCAGGTATGAACACTGAAGCTTTCTTT. Residues: CASSPSGMNTEAFF.

J is TRBJ2-1 and V is TRBV7-8, with TRBD1 identical over 7 bases. This CDR3 contains 17 residues. Trimming cost V 5 bases and J 9 bases; bases outside gene matches: 19. Looked up from germline, CDR1 is SGHVS and CDR2 is FQNEAQ. The chain's CDR3 is CASSQSRQGPRAREQFF. CDR3 DNA: TGTGCCAGCAGCCAATCGAGACAGGGTCCTCGGGCCCGTGAGCAGTTCTTC.

The table lists this clone with a count of one. J is TRBJ2-1 and V is TRBV5-4, with TRBD2 identical over 11 bases. The V and J ends lost 3 bases and 4 bases, in that order; junction bases with no gene match: 12. This CDR3 contains 18 residues. Germline V gives CDR1 SGHNT, CDR2 YYREEE (reference sequence). CDR3: CASSSGTSGLSGYNEQFF. The CDR3 nucleotides read TGTGCCAGCAGCTCCGGGACTAGCGGTCTTTCGGGTTACAATGAGCAGTTCTTC.

The chain uses TRBV7-9 and TRBJ2-7; tentative D call: TRBD2 (5 bases). This CDR3 spans 18 amino acids. Germline CDR1 reads SEHNR; CDR2 reads FQNEAQ (reference sequence). V gave up 1 base and J gave up 3 bases, with 22 bases separating them. CDR3 nucleotides: TGTGCCAGCAGCTTAGGAGAGTTCAGCGGTAGGATCCTCTACGAGCAGTACTTC. Translating it yields CASSLGEFSGRILYEQYF.

The J gene is TRBJ2-5, the V gene TRBV3-1 (or the pseudogene TRBV3-2), with D possibly TRBD1 on 7 matching bases. CDR1 is LGHDT, CDR2 YNNKEL, per germline (reference sequence). This CDR3 spans 16 amino acids. The V gene lost 0 bases and the J gene lost 4 bases, with 15 bases spanning the gap. CDR3 loop: CASSQEGGAGGETQYF. The CDR3 DNA follows: TGTGCCAGCAGCCAAGAGGGGGGTGCAGGGGGAGAGACCCAGTACTTC.

This rearrangement joins TRBV7-8 to TRBJ2-7; no definite D call. V was clipped by 5 bases and J by 8 bases, with 19 bases between them. CDR3 size: 14 residues. Germline CDR1 and CDR2: SGHVS and FQNEAQ. The CDR3 is CASSADGQPSQQYF. The DNA for the CDR3 is TGTGCCAGCAGCGCGGACGGCCAACCCTCGCAGCAGTACTTC.

The chain joins TRBV7-2 to TRBJ2-2; 8 bases are shared with TRBD1. Losses at the gene ends were 2 bases for V and 1 base for J; bases not matched to a gene: 9. CDR1 is SGHTA and CDR2 is FQGNSA in the germline V gene. The CDR3 length is 18 residues. The CDR3 sequence: CASSLSTGAPENTGELFF. Written as DNA, the CDR3 is TGTGCCAGCAGCTTATCGACAGGGGCGCCTGAGAACACCGGGGAGCTGTTTTTT.

The chain combines TRBV29-1 with TRBJ1-6, with D perhaps matching TRBD1 (6 bases). V dropped 5 bases and J dropped 7 bases, with 12 bases sitting between them. Germline CDR1 SQVTM, CDR2 ANQGSEA. This CDR3 contains 13 residues. CDR3 residues: CSVTLTGNSPLHF. DNA for the CDR3: TGCAGCGTTACACTAACAGGGAATTCACCCCTCCACTTT.

The chain links TRBV6-5 to TRBJ1-2; D may be TRBD1 (6 bases). The V gene lost 4 bases and the J gene lost 6 bases, with 12 bases spanning the gap. This CDR3 is built from 13 residues. Germline V lookup: CDR1 MNHEY, CDR2 SVGAGI. As DNA, the CDR3 is TGTGCCAGCAGTTTTTTCTACAGGGATGGCTACACCTTC. It yields the protein CASSFFYRDGYTF.

The chain couples TRBV27 to TRBJ2-5; D unclear. The CDR3 is 14 residues long. The ends were cut back, 5 bases at V and 2 bases at J, with 12 bases in the middle. The germline V gene has CDR1 MNHEY and CDR2 SMNVEV (reference sequence). CDR3 protein: CASSPGVGQETQYF. CDR3 sequence (DNA): TGTGCCAGCAGTCCAGGCGTGGGGCAAGAGACCCAGTACTTC.

This chain connects TRBV20-1 to TRBJ2-5; no firm D call. This CDR3 is built from 12 residues. Trimming cost V 5 bases and J 1 base, with 8 bases left between them. Germline V gene sequence: CDR1 DFQATT, CDR2 SNEGSKA (reference sequence). CDR3 loop: CSAGAVQETQYF. The CDR3 DNA reads TGCAGTGCTGGTGCAGTCCAAGAGACCCAGTACTTC.

The J gene is TRBJ1-2, the V gene TRBV6-6, with D uncertain. This CDR3 comprises 13 residues. Trimming stripped 5 bases from V and 0 bases from J, with 7 bases between. Germline lookup yields CDR1 MNHNY and CDR2 SVGAGI (reference sequence). The CDR3 DNA reads TGTGCCAGCAGTCTGAGTTCTAACTATGGCTACACCTTC. Its protein is CASSLSSNYGYTF.

The J gene is TRBJ2-7, the V gene TRBV15; 7 positions agree with TRBD1. The germline V gene encodes CDR1 LNHNV and CDR2 YYDKDF (reference sequence). The J segment lost 2 bases and the V segment lost 3 bases, leaving 7 bases of the junction unmatched. This CDR3 is 15 amino acids long. The CDR3 DNA reads as TGTGCCACCAGCAGGACAGGGCGTAGGCCCTACGAGCAGTACGTC. It codes for CATSRTGRRPYEQYV.

The rearrangement uses TRBV14 and TRBJ1-3; no clear D. The CDR3 runs 15 residues. Germline V gives CDR1 SGHDN, CDR2 FVKESK. Trimming stripped 3 bases from V and 0 bases from J, with 9 bases between. The CDR3 loop reads CASSQDGTSGNTIYF. CDR3 bases: TGTGCCAGCAGCCAGGACGGAACCTCTGGAAACACCATATATTTT.

The chain is built from TRBV28 and TRBJ1-5; 10 bases fit TRBD1. CDR1 is MDHEN, CDR2 SYDVKM, per germline. The trim removed 5 bases at V and 7 bases at J, leaving 8 bases unmatched. This CDR3 region has 15 residues. The CDR3 reads CASSPTTGGRQPQHF. DNA of the CDR3: TGTGCCAGCAGTCCGACGACAGGGGGCAGGCAGCCCCAGCATTTT.

The chain links TRBV28 to TRBJ1-2; a possible D gene is TRBD1 (5 bases). Germline-derived CDR1 and CDR2 are MDHEN and SYDVKM. This CDR3 comprises 12 residues. V was pared by 7 bases and J by 8 bases, with 14 bases between. The CDR3: CASIPRKGGYTF. The CDR3 nucleotides are TGTGCCAGCATCCCTCGTAAGGGGGGCTACACCTTC.

This chain joins TRBV3-1 (or the pseudogene TRBV3-2) and TRBJ1-1; possibly TRBD1 for D (6 bases). The CDR3 spans 13 residues. In germline, CDR1 is LGHDT, CDR2 YNNKEL (reference sequence). Trimming took off 1 base at V and 7 bases at J, with 10 bases between the two ends. In DNA form, the CDR3 reads TGTGCCAGCAGCCAAGGGGCAGGGGTTGAAGCTTTCTTT. This sequence encodes CASSQGAGVEAFF.

The chain has TRBV3-1 (or the pseudogene TRBV3-2) and TRBJ2-1; maybe TRBD1 (5 bases). The CDR3 has 20 residues. V was pared by 0 bases and J by 2 bases, with 23 bases between. Looked up from germline, CDR1 is LGHDT and CDR2 is YNNKEL (reference sequence). CDR3 sequence reads: CASSQDQGLIRSRPYNEQFF. The CDR3 DNA follows: TGTGCCAGCAGCCAAGATCAGGGTCTCATAAGGAGCAGGCCCTACAATGAGCAGTTCTTC.

The chain couples TRBV20-1 to TRBJ2-3; no clear D gene. Trimming cost V 3 bases and J 1 base, with 8 bases left between them. The CDR3 is 13 amino acids. In germline, CDR1 is DFQATT, CDR2 SNEGSKA (reference sequence). CDR3 in DNA: TGCAGTGCTAGTTTGGCCGGCACAGATACGCAGTATTTT. This translates into CSASLAGTDTQYF.

This chain joins TRBV28 and TRBJ1-2, with D unclear. The CDR3 has 12 residues. The V end was cut by 5 bases, the J end by 4 bases, with 8 bases between. Germline V gene sequence: CDR1 MDHEN, CDR2 SYDVKM. CDR3 residues: CASSRRIYGYTF. The CDR3 DNA sequence: TGTGCCAGCAGTCGGCGGATCTATGGCTACACCTTC.

This sequence joins TRBV9 and TRBJ1-6; 9 nucleotides align to TRBD1. The CDR3 has 14 residues. Germline CDR1 SGDLS, CDR2 YYNGEE. V was pared by 0 bases and J by 10 bases, with 2 bases of the junction left unmatched. CDR3 nucleotide sequence: TGTGCCAGCAGCGTAGAAGGACAGGGGTCACCCCTCCACTTT. Protein product: CASSVEGQGSPLHF.

V usage is TRBV19 and J usage is TRBJ1-1, with D possibly TRBD1 on 5 matching bases. Trimming stripped 5 bases from V and 0 bases from J, with 13 bases between. The germline CDR1 and CDR2 sequences are LNHDA and SQIVND (reference sequence). There are 15 residues in the CDR3. This CDR3 is CASSSGDSMNTEAFF. CDR3 sequence (DNA): TGTGCCAGTAGTTCGGGGGATTCCATGAACACTGAAGCTTTCTTT.

The V call is TRBV5-4, the J call TRBJ2-5; 9 positions match TRBD2. The length of the CDR3 is 16 residues. The J segment lost 3 bases and the V segment lost 0 bases, leaving 6 bases of the junction unmatched. Germline CDR1 and CDR2: SGHNT and YYREEE (reference sequence). CDR3 region: CASSLEVAGAKETQYF. For the CDR3, the DNA is TGTGCCAGCAGCTTGGAGGTAGCGGGGGCCAAAGAGACCCAGTACTTC.

The rearrangement links TRBV28 to TRBJ2-6; D might be TRBD2 (5 bases). Trimming removed 6 bases at V and 4 bases at J, with 7 bases between. The CDR3 totals 13 residues. Germline-derived CDR1 and CDR2 are MDHEN and SYDVKM. CDR3 protein: CASRDSGANVLTF. The CDR3 DNA reads TGTGCCAGCAGGGACTCGGGGGCCAACGTCCTGACTTTC.